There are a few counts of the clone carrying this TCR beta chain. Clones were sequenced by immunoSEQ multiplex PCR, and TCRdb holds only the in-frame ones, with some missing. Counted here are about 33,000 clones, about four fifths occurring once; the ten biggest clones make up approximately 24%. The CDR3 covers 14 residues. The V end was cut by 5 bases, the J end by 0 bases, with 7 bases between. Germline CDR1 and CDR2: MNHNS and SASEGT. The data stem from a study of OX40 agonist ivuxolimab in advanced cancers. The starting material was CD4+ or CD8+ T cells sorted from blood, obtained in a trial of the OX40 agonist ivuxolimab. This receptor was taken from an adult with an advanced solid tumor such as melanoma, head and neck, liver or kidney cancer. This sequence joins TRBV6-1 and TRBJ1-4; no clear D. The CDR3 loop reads CASSKGTTNEKLFF. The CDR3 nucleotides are TGTGCCAGCAGTAAAGGAACAACTAATGAAAAACTGTTTTTT.